Listed below are T cell receptor beta chains from one sample, sequenced in a study of type 1 and type 2 diabetes patients. TCRdb re-called the multiplex PCR reads through MiXCR, storing one row per CDR3 protein. The repertoire consists of 250,000 or so distinct CDR3 sequences, with roughly 50% occurring once and the leading ten covering roughly an eighth. Input material: peripheral blood mononuclear cells (PBMCs). The receptors stem from a man between 18 and 29 years old with type 2 diabetes. Each CDR3 is given with its conserved first and last residue. D genes are given only for firm matches. For some rows the clone size is stated as once, few or many, or as a class when expanded; others skip it.

j_call d_call clone_size v_call cdr3_aa cdr3_nt
TRBJ1-5 TRBD1 NA TRBV6-6 CASSHGQGSQPQHF TGTGCCAGCAGCCATGGACAGGGCTCTCAGCCCCAGCATTTT
TRBJ2-5 NA many TRBV7-3 CASSIQGRETQYF TGTGCCAGCAGCATACAGGGGAGGGAGACCCAGTACTTC
TRBJ1-1 NA NA TRBV12-3/TRBV12-4 CASSSSNGFTEAFF TGTGCCAGCAGTTCGTCGAATGGGTTCACTGAAGCTTTCTTT
TRBJ2-1 NA few TRBV20-1 CSAPWVDEQFF TGCAGTGCTCCTTGGGTTGATGAGCAGTTCTTC
TRBJ2-2 NA few TRBV6-5 CASRRGAAHTGELFF TGTGCCAGCCGACGAGGCGCTGCTCACACCGGGGAGCTGTTTTTT
TRBJ2-3 NA many TRBV7-2 CASSPRTATSTDTQYF TGTGCCAGCAGCCCCAGGACAGCTACTAGCACAGATACGCAGTATTTT
TRBJ2-3 NA NA TRBV25-1 CASSLYRTDTQYF TGTGCCAGCAGTTTATATCGCACAGATACGCAGTATTTT
TRBJ2-5 NA NA TRBV24-1 CATSDIGPKETQYF TGTGCCACCAGTGATATCGGACCAAAGGAGACCCAGTACTTC
TRBJ1-6 NA NA TRBV30 CAWSTSMMNRRGSPLHF TGTGCCTGGAGTACATCTATGATGAACCGGAGAGGTTCACCCCTCCACTTT
TRBJ1-2 NA NA TRBV11-2 CASSTPRRAFRYGYTF TGTGCCAGCAGTACCCCCCGCAGGGCATTTCGCTATGGCTACACCTTC
TRBJ2-2 TRBD1 few TRBV6-5 CASSTLTGRRTGELFF TGTGCCAGCAGTACCCTGACAGGGAGACGGACCGGGGAGCTGTTTTTT
TRBJ1-1 NA NA TRBV4-3 CASSQAGVSTEAFF TGCGCCAGCAGCCAAGCCGGAGTTTCCACTGAAGCTTTCTTT
TRBJ2-1 TRBD2 NA TRBV7-2 CASSVTSGGVNNEQFF TGTGCCAGCAGCGTTACTAGCGGGGGGGTAAACAATGAGCAGTTCTTC
TRBJ1-1 NA NA TRBV28 CASSLWRARGTEAFF TGTGCCAGCAGTTTGTGGAGGGCTCGGGGCACTGAAGCTTTCTTT
TRBJ2-3 TRBD2 NA TRBV30 CSGSVADTQYF TGTAGCGGGAGTGTTGCAGATACGCAGTATTTT
TRBJ1-4 NA NA TRBV6-6 CASSYSKSAGTEKLFF TGTGCCAGCAGTTACTCGAAGAGCGCGGGGACCGAAAAACTGTTTTTT
TRBJ1-1 TRBD1 NA TRBV29-1 CSAAGQMDTEAFF TGCAGCGCCGCGGGACAGATGGACACTGAAGCTTTCTTT
TRBJ2-3 NA NA TRBV7-2 CASSFEFADTQYF TGTGCCAGCAGCTTCGAGTTCGCAGATACGCAGTATTTT
TRBJ2-1 NA NA TRBV7-9 CASSLVPYNEQFF TGTGCCAGCAGCTTAGTTCCCTACAATGAGCAGTTCTTC
TRBJ2-7 NA NA TRBV20-1 CSARQGGFGEQYF TGCAGTGCTAGGCAGGGTGGGTTTGGGGAGCAGTACTTC
TRBJ2-1 TRBD1 NA TRBV12-3/TRBV12-4 CASGETGGGDEQFF TGTGCCAGCGGGGAGACAGGGGGGGGGGATGAGCAGTTCTTC
TRBJ2-7 TRBD2 NA TRBV19 CASSTLLAGGAHEQYF TGTGCCAGTAGTACCCTCCTAGCGGGAGGGGCCCACGAGCAGTACTTC
TRBJ1-2 NA NA TRBV12-3/TRBV12-4 CASRKQGANYGYTF TGTGCCAGCAGAAAACAGGGAGCTAACTATGGCTACACCTTC
TRBJ2-7 NA many TRBV25-1 CASSGPDLSAHPYEQYF TGTGCCAGCAGTGGACCCGACCTTTCAGCCCATCCCTACGAGCAGTACTTC
TRBJ1-2 NA NA TRBV12-3/TRBV12-4 CASSLGLTNYGYTF TGTGCCAGCAGTTTAGGGCTGACTAACTATGGCTACACCTTC
TRBJ2-2 NA NA TRBV28 CATRWGGELFF TGTGCCACCCGTTGGGGCGGGGAGCTGTTTTTT
TRBJ1-5 NA NA TRBV2 CASGSEGTGNQPQHF TGTGCCAGCGGTTCGGAGGGGACGGGCAATCAGCCCCAGCATTTT